This is a list of T cell receptor beta chains from one sample in a study of control samples from healthy donors and cancer patients. Clones were read by immunoSEQ multiplex PCR, and TCRdb kept only the in-frame ones, dropping some. The data show about 130,000 clones, with 85% to 95% seen just once and around 8.9% held by the top ten. The sequencing input was blood. All receptors derive from a man aged 18 to 29 in good health. Each CDR3 is given with its conserved first and last residue. D genes are given only for firm matches. Only part of the rows carry a size: once, few, many, or a class if the clone is expanded.

clone_size	v_call	d_call	j_call	cdr3_aa	cdr3_nt
.	TRBV5-4	.	TRBJ1-4	CASSLAGPRGGNEKLFF	TGTGCCAGCAGCTTGGCCGGTCCCCGAGGGGGTAATGAAAAACTGTTTTTT
.	TRBV2	.	TRBJ2-7	CASREVYEQYF	TGTGCCAGCAGAGAGGTTTACGAGCAGTACTTC
.	TRBV5-1	TRBD1	TRBJ1-3	CASSWTGADHSGNTIYF	TGCGCCAGCAGCTGGACAGGGGCCGACCACTCTGGAAACACCATATATTTT
.	TRBV11-3	.	TRBJ1-5	CASSLKGISNQPQHF	TGTGCCAGCAGCTTAAAAGGAATTAGCAATCAGCCCCAGCATTTT
.	TRBV30	.	TRBJ1-2	CAWSWPLSYGYTF	TGTGCCTGGAGTTGGCCCTTATCCTATGGCTACACCTTC
.	TRBV7-9	TRBD1	TRBJ2-1	CASSLLAGTGGNNEQFF	TGTGCCAGCAGCTTGTTGGCTGGGACAGGGGGTAACAATGAGCAGTTCTTC
.	TRBV6-5	TRBD1	TRBJ1-2	CASRPIGTGDGYTF	TGTGCCAGCAGACCCATCGGGACAGGGGATGGCTACACCTTC
.	TRBV2	.	TRBJ2-1	CASKLADYNEQFF	TGTGCCAGCAAGCTAGCAGATTACAATGAGCAGTTCTTC
.	TRBV6-5	TRBD2	TRBJ2-1	CASSYSTSGVHEQFF	TGTGCCAGCAGTTACTCTACTAGCGGGGTGCATGAGCAATTCTTC
.	TRBV5-1	.	TRBJ1-1	CATKRGDGNTEAFF	TGCGCCACCAAAAGGGGGGACGGGAACACTGAAGCTTTCTTT
.	TRBV11-1	TRBD2	TRBJ2-7	CASSQGLAGVSYEQYF	TGTGCCAGCAGCCAGGGACTAGCGGGGGTATCCTACGAGCAGTACTTC
once	TRBV27	.	TRBJ1-6	CASRYSLSSYNSPLHF	TGTGCCAGCAGGTACAGCCTAAGCTCCTATAATTCACCCCTCCACTTT
.	TRBV6-5	TRBD1	TRBJ2-2	CASSYRDSNTGELFF	TGTGCCAGCAGTTACCGGGACAGTAACACCGGGGAGCTGTTTTTT
.	TRBV5-1	.	TRBJ1-3	CASSASTSGGVYGNTIYF	TGCGCCAGCAGCGCGTCCACTTCTGGAGGGGTGTATGGAAACACCATATATTTT
.	TRBV2	TRBD1	TRBJ1-1	CASSRTPGQLNTEAFF	TGTGCCAGCAGTCGGACTCCGGGACAGTTAAACACTGAAGCTTTCTTT